The rows below give T cell receptor beta chains drawn from one sample of a study of control samples from healthy donors and cancer patients. TCRdb's table, derived via immunoSEQ multiplex PCR, lists solely in-frame clones and lacks some. The table records around 30,000 clones, around 85% of them present only once. Source material: PBMCs. These TCRs come from a woman aged 55-75 years with head and neck cancer. Each CDR3 is given with its conserved first and last residue. A D gene is named only where the DNA matches it firmly. Clone size is stated in some rows and not others, as once, few, many or a class when expanded.

D	size	V	J	CDR3	DNA
TRBD1	NA	TRBV5-1	TRBJ1-3	CASSRGQVDSGNTIYF	TGCGCCAGCAGCAGGGGACAGGTTGACTCTGGAAACACCATATATTTT
TRBD2	NA	TRBV29-1	TRBJ2-1	CRVGSGNDNEQFF	TGCAGGGTGGGTAGCGGGAATGACAATGAGCAGTTCTTC
NA	NA	TRBV13	TRBJ1-1	CASSLVQVNTEAFF	TGTGCCAGCAGCTTAGTCCAGGTGAACACTGAAGCTTTCTTT
NA	NA	TRBV19	TRBJ1-1	CASRTQGNTEAFF	TGTGCCAGTAGGACCCAGGGGAACACTGAAGCTTTCTTT
TRBD1	NA	TRBV5-4	TRBJ1-2	CASSFPGQGLTYGYTF	TGTGCCAGCAGTTTTCCGGGACAGGGGCTTACCTATGGCTACACCTTC
NA	NA	TRBV6-5	TRBJ1-2	CASSTLGVYGYTF	TGTGCCAGCAGCACCCTGGGAGTATATGGCTACACCTTC
TRBD2	NA	TRBV6-2/TRBV6-3	TRBJ2-1	CASSPRLAGANEQFF	TGTGCCAGCAGTCCGCGACTAGCGGGAGCCAATGAGCAGTTCTTC
NA	NA	TRBV5-1	TRBJ2-7	CASSLGRSGDEQYF	TGCGCCAGCAGCTTGGGAAGGTCCGGGGACGAGCAGTACTTC
NA	NA	TRBV12-5	TRBJ2-5	CASGFGGEETQYF	TGTGCTAGTGGTTTCGGCGGGGAAGAGACCCAGTACTTC
NA	NA	TRBV20-1	TRBJ1-2	CSAVTDYGYTF	TGCAGTGCCGTGACAGACTATGGCTACACCTTC
NA	once	TRBV7-8	TRBJ2-1	CASSLLWRSYNEQFF	TGTGCCAGCAGCTTACTTTGGAGGTCCTACAATGAGCAGTTCTTC
NA	NA	TRBV7-2	TRBJ2-4	CASSPEQGRPRQYF	TGTGCCAGCAGCCCAGAACAGGGTCGGCCTCGACAGTACTTC
TRBD1	NA	TRBV27	TRBJ1-2	CASRPQGAGGYTF	TGTGCCAGCAGACCCCAGGGGGCAGGTGGCTACACCTTC
NA	NA	TRBV19	TRBJ1-5	CASSIQTTDPGDQPQHF	TGTGCCAGTAGTATTCAAACGACAGACCCGGGGGATCAGCCCCAGCATTTT
NA	NA	TRBV18	TRBJ2-2	CASSLNQGQNTGELFF	TGTGCCAGCTCACTCAATCAGGGACAGAACACCGGGGAGCTGTTTTTT
TRBD1	NA	TRBV11-2	TRBJ2-1	CASSLRGQVNNEQFF	TGTGCCAGCAGCCTCCGAGGACAGGTCAACAATGAGCAGTTCTTC
TRBD2	NA	TRBV3-1/TRBV3-2	TRBJ2-1	CASSRWGLADSYNEQFF	TGTGCCAGCAGCCGTTGGGGACTAGCGGACTCCTACAATGAGCAGTTCTTC
NA	NA	TRBV5-1	TRBJ2-5	CASSLELGETQYF	TGCGCCAGCAGCTTGGAACTGGGCGAGACCCAGTACTTC
NA	NA	TRBV20-1	TRBJ1-2	CSARIQYGYTF	TGCAGTGCTAGGATTCAGTATGGCTACACCTTC
NA	NA	TRBV13	TRBJ2-7	CASSLVSYAQYF	TGTGCCAGCAGCTTAGTGAGCTACGCGCAGTACTTC
TRBD1	NA	TRBV5-4	TRBJ2-1	CASSETKQGAHEQFF	TGTGCCAGCAGCGAAACCAAACAGGGGGCGCATGAGCAGTTCTTC
TRBD1	NA	TRBV14	TRBJ2-2	CASRAGTGAGELFF	TGTGCCAGCAGGGCCGGGACAGGGGCCGGGGAGCTGTTTTTT
NA	few	TRBV27	TRBJ2-3	CASSFLYRGRGGTDTQYF	TGTGCCAGCAGTTTCTTGTACCGGGGTAGGGGGGGCACAGATACGCAGTATTTT
TRBD1	NA	TRBV19	TRBJ2-5	CASSTTGGQETQYF	TGTGCCAGTAGTACCACAGGGGGCCAAGAGACCCAGTACTTC
NA	NA	TRBV7-9	TRBJ2-2	CASSLKGKYPGELFF	TGTGCCAGCAGCTTAAAGGGAAAGTATCCCGGGGAGCTGTTTTTT
TRBD1	NA	TRBV7-2	TRBJ2-1	CASSGSAGGEQFF	TGTGCCAGCAGCGGGTCAGCAGGGGGTGAGCAGTTCTTC
NA	NA	TRBV27	TRBJ1-5	CASSLTTSGNQPQHF	TGTGCCAGCAGTTTAACGACCAGTGGCAATCAGCCCCAGCATTTT
TRBD2	NA	TRBV6-5	TRBJ2-5	CASRPASGLIETQYF	TGTGCCAGCAGGCCGGCTAGCGGTTTGATCGAGACCCAGTACTTC
TRBD2	once	TRBV7-2	TRBJ2-7	CASSPPRTSRYEQYF	TGTGCCAGCAGCCCTCCCCGGACTAGTCGGTACGAGCAGTACTTC
NA	NA	TRBV6-5	TRBJ2-2	CASSRGTANTGELFF	TGTGCCAGCAGCCGCGGGACGGCGAACACCGGGGAGCTGTTTTTT
NA	NA	TRBV5-6	TRBJ1-6	CASSFIPGTRNNSPLHF	TGTGCCAGCAGCTTTATCCCCGGGACAAGGAACAATTCACCCCTCCACTTT
NA	NA	TRBV7-9	TRBJ2-2	CASSLFAGALTGELFF	TGTGCCAGCAGCTTATTTGCAGGGGCATTGACCGGGGAGCTGTTTTTT
NA	NA	TRBV6-5	TRBJ1-2	CASRIQGGTYTF	TGTGCCAGCAGGATACAGGGAGGGACCTACACCTTC
NA	NA	TRBV11-2	TRBJ2-2	CASSRRQANTGELFF	TGTGCCAGCAGCCGGAGACAGGCGAACACCGGGGAGCTGTTTTTT
NA	NA	TRBV30	TRBJ2-2	CAWSLTFRGGGELFF	TGTGCCTGGAGTTTAACATTCAGGGGGGGCGGGGAGCTGTTTTTT
NA	NA	TRBV5-1	TRBJ2-7	CASSFTGSSDEQYF	TGCGCCAGCAGCTTTACAGGGTCGTCAGACGAGCAGTACTTC
NA	NA	TRBV3-1/TRBV3-2	TRBJ1-2	CASSPPTGLSFYGYTF	TGTGCCAGCAGCCCCCCGACAGGTTTGAGCTTCTATGGCTACACCTTC
NA	NA	TRBV7-8	TRBJ1-6	CASSVQTGINSPLHF	TGTGCCAGCAGCGTACAGACAGGAATAAATTCACCCCTCCACTTT
NA	NA	TRBV20-1	TRBJ1-2	CSAGGRNGYTF	TGCAGTGCGGGGGGCAGGAATGGCTACACCTTC
NA	NA	TRBV5-6	TRBJ2-7	CASTLGGGTSPYEQYF	TGTGCCAGCACTTTGGGGGGAGGGACAAGCCCCTACGAGCAGTACTTC
NA	NA	TRBV4-3	TRBJ1-1	CASSQDGAGDTEAFF	TGCGCCAGCAGCCAAGATGGGGCAGGGGACACTGAAGCTTTCTTT
TRBD2	NA	TRBV7-3	TRBJ2-1	CASSPTSGLAPYNEQFF	TGTGCCAGCAGCCCTACCTCGGGACTAGCGCCTTACAATGAGCAGTTCTTC